This T cell receptor beta chain is from a study of T cell responses to AZD1222 COVID-19 vaccine (dated by TCRdb to the early 2020s). A note on the overall study: AZD1222 recipients given second doses at about 4 weeks or at about 12 weeks were pooled, since spike-specific TCR depth and breadth were not found to differ between the two schedules. A total of roughly 240 trial participants underwent TCR sequencing, of whom roughly 210 received two doses of AZD1222 and about 26 received two doses of the MenACWY control vaccine. Trial participants were enrolled by age into 18-55, 56-69 and 70-plus year subgroups, with 148, 28 and 57 TCR-sequenced participants respectively.

Concerning this clone itself: Which antigen it targets is not known. Base qualities are not recorded, but no much larger clone differs from it by a single base.

Here is what the overall study found, with its caveats: Participants were mostly white British, with more females than males. The authors suggested clonal diversity may have been underestimated. No day 14 peak-response samples were available, so repertoires were characterized only after the peak T cell response. The 56-69-year group was small, and its depth increase did not reach significance, likely because of low power. The whole spike protein was spanned by vaccine-associated CD4 TCRs, and dominant responses were seen in regions 160-218 and 743-854. Nearly half of unique spike-specific TCRs reportedly recognized epitopes outside regions mutated in the B.1.351 and B.1.1.7 variants. Conclusions about previously exposed vaccinees are limited, since just five or six AZD1222 recipients were seropositive for SARS-CoV-2 at baseline. After two AZD1222 doses, spike-specific TCR breadth and depth were significantly higher than at day 0 and than in MenACWY recipients.

From the germline V gene, CDR1 is WSHSY and CDR2 is SAAADI. The junction shows trimming of 7 bases on V and 4 bases on J, plus 13 bases between the germline ends. From the cysteine up to the phenylalanine, the CDR3 has a length of 13 residues. Only the CDR3 DNA is retained, 39 bases long and in frame from the first base. The time point label of this sample denotes: baseline before first vaccination. Vaccinee samples came from UK trials COV001 and COV002, including a single-blind randomized controlled phase 2/3 trial of AZD1222 (ChAdOx1 nCoV-19) in healthy adults. For TCRbeta chain sequencing, PBMC samples were collected from trial participants at day 0 and at day 28 after the second dose. The CDR3 regions of human TCRbeta chains were analyzed by immunosequencing. The authors' pipeline ran thus. TCRs in the repertoires were matched against a reference library of SARS-CoV-2-specific TCRs that had been generated with the MIRA antigen-specificity platform. Breadth was defined as the fraction of unique TCRs that were SARS-CoV-2-associated. Depth was defined as the fraction of total T cells that were SARS-CoV-2-associated. Using the MIRA data, each spike-specific TCR was mapped to the spike region that the TCR reacts to and placed in a CD4 or CD8 class. Log10-transformed breadth and depth values were compared by one-way ANOVA with Sidak's multiple comparisons tests. The clones in this table, taken by TCRdb from immuneACCESS, are in-frame only. Not every clone is retained; where verified, under half of the shortfall comes from an unresolved V gene, and the cause of the rest is unknown. The V and J calls and the clone size are those of that table, but D and trimming were determined from the DNA. Recorded for this sample are about 70,000 clones; around 84% of them occurred a single time. About 20% of the sample is taken by the ten largest.

Sample: peripheral blood, taken on day 0 of AZD1222 vaccination. The source of this sequence is an adult in good health. The sequence is built from TRBV10-2 and TRBJ1-1; TRBD1 is a weak D gene call, 5 bases matching. The CDR3 in this case is CASNSQGPTEAFF. The DNA sequence follows: TGCGCCAGCAATTCCCAGGGACCCACTGAAGCTTTCTTT.